A selection of T cell receptor beta chains follows, all from one sample in a study of blood T cell dynamics during melanoma immunotherapy. Sequencing used immunoSEQ multiplex PCR; TCRdb keeps in-frame clones, though not all of them. The sample lists around 6,700 clones; 70% to 90% were seen once. The sample was blood, taken from a patient treated with checkpoint blockade. These receptors all stem from a human donor with melanoma. Some clones in this sample may be carry-over from other donors' samples. Both conserved end residues are part of each CDR3. A clone size is listed for some rows: how often the clone was seen (once, few, many), or a class if it is expanded.

abundance,v_gene,CDR3aa
-,TRBV4-2,CASSQDSRAGRRQPQHF
few,TRBV7-9,CASSPDQSSYEQYF
-,TRBV5-5,CASSLATGLYEQYF
-,TRBV30,CAWILAGGETQYF
-,TRBV29-1,CSVVGGRFSTNEQFF
-,TRBV18,CASSPRAVSSYEQYF
-,TRBV6-5,CASRELAGNGYEQYF
once,TRBV19,CASSTRTSGGLNTQYF
-,TRBV7-2,CASSLDFYEQYF
once,TRBV5-1,CASSFNPQGGTYEQYF
-,TRBV7-1,CASSLAFEGYTF
-,TRBV11-3,CASSFLEGEQYF
-,TRBV5-1,CASSLEGGTGNEKLFF
-,TRBV7-9,CASSSGRIYEQYF
-,TRBV2,CASSERHLRTPYNEQFF
-,TRBV12-5,CASGRGQVNSPLHF
-,TRBV5-1,CASRPDRVNYGYTF
-,TRBV30,CAWGTGFSYEQYF
-,TRBV9,CASSLTSGAETQYF
-,TRBV25-1,CASSAGQFIETQYF
-,TRBV5-1,CASSSSGLAEAFF
-,TRBV18,CASSTAGGGQETQYF
-,TRBV13,CASRLQGQGSYEQYF
-,TRBV15,CATSRDVQGGQPQHF
-,TRBV5-1,CASSQGLAGVLEQYF
few,TRBV18,CASSTLPGSYEQYF
-,TRBV7-2,CASSLAQGGNEQYF
-,TRBV7-8,CASSLYQEYNEQFF
once,TRBV9,CASSVVPGGQETQYF
once,TRBV5-1,CASSLGPTLGYEQYF
-,TRBV28,CASSLRLYGYTF
-,TRBV28,CASSLQAGTGEETQYF
-,TRBV29-1,CSVITGFPYNEQFF
-,TRBV7-8,CASSPGAGRDNEQFF
-,TRBV10-2,CASSGDDRGGLLNYGYTF
-,TRBV9,CASSVAGWETQYF